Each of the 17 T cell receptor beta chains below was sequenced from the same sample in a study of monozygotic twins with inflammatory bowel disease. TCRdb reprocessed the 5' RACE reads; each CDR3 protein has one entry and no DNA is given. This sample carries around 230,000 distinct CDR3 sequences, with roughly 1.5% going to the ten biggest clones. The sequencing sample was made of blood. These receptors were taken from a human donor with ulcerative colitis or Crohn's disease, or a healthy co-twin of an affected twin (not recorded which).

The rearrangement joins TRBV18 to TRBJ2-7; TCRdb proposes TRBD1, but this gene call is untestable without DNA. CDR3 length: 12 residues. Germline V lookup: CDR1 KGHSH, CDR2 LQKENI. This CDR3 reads CASSQDNYEQYF.

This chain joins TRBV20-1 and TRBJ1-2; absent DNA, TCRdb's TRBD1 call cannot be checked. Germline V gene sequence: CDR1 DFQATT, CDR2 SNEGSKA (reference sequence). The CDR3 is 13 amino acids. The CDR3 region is CSAPPWDNYGYTF.

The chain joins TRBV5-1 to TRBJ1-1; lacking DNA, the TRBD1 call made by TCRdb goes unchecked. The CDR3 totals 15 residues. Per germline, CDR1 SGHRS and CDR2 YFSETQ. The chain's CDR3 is CASAPFTGGATEAFF.

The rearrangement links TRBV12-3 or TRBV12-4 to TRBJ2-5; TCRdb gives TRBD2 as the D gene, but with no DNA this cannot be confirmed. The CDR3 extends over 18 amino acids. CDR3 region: CASSPSARAGLPYATQYF.

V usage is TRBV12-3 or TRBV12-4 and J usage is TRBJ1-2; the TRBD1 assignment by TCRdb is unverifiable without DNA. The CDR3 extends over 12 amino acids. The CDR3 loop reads CASSFSGQGYTF.

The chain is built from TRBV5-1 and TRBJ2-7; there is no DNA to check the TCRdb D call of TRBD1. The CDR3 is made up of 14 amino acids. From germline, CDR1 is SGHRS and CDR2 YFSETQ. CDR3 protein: CASSHRGLVDEQYF.

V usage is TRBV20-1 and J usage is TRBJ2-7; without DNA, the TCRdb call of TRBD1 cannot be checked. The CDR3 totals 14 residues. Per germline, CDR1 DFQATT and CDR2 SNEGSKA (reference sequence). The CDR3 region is CSARSGGGRYEQYF.

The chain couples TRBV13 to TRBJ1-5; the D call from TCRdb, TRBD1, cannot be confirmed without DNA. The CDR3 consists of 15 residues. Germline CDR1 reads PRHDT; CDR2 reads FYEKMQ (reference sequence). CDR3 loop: CASSLGNIRGQPQHF. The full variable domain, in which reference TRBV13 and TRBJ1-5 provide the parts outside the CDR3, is AAGVIQSPRHLIKEKRETATLKCYPIPRHDTVYWYQQGPGQDPQFLISFYEKMQSDKGSIPDRFSAQQFSDYHSELNMSSLELGDSALYFCASSLGNIRGQPQHFGDGTRLSIL.

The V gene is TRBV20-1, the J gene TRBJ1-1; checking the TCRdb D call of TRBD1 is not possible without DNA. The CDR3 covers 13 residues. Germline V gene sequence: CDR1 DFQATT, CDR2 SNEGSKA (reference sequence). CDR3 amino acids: CSGLPGQGTEAFF.

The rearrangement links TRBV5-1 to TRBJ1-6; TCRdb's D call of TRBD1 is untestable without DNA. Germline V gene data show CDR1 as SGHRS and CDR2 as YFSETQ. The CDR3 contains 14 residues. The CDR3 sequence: CASSYTQGSSPLHF.

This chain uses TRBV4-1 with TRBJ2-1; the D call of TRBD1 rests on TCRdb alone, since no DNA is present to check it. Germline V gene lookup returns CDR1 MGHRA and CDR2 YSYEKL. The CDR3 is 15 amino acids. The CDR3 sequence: CASSRSGASYNEQFF.

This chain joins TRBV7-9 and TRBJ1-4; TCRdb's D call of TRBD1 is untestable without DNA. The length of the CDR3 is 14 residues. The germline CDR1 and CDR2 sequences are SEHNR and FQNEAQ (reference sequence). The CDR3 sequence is CASRPRGQGEKLFF.

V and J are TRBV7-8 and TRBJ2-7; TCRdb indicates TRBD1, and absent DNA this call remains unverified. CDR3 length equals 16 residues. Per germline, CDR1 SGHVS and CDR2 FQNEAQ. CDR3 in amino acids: CASSISGGISSYEQYF.

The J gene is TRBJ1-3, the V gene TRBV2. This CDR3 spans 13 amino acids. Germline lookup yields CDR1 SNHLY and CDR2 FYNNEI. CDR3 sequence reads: CASTGGSGNTIYF. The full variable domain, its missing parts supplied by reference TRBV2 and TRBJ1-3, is EPEVTQTPSHQVTQMGQEVILRCVPISNHLYFYWYRQILGQKVEFLVSFYNNEISEKSEIFDDQFSVERPDGSNFTLKIRSTKLEDSAMYFCASTGGSGNTIYFGEGSWLTVV.

The CDR3 here is CASSLNIEAFF. The rearrangement uses TRBV12-3 or TRBV12-4 and TRBJ1-1. There are 11 residues in the CDR3.

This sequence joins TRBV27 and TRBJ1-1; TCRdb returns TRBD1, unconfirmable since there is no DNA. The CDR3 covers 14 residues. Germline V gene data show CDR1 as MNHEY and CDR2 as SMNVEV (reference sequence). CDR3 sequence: CASSSRTGGPEAFF.

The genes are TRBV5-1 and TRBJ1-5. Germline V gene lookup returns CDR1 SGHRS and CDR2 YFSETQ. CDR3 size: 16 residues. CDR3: CASSLVPADRNQPQHF.